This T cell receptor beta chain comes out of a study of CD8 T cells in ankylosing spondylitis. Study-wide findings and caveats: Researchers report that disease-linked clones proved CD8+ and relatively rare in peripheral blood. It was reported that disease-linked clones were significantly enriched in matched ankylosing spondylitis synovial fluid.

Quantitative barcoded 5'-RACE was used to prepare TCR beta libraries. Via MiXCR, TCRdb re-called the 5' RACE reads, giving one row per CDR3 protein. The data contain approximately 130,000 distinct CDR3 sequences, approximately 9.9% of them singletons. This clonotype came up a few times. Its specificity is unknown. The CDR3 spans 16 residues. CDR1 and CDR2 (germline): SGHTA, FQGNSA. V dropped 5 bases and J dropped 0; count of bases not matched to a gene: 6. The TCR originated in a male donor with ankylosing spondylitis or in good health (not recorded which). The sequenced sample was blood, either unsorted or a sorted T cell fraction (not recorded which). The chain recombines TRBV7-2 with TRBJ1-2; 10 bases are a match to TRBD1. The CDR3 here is CASSRGQGEPNYGYTF. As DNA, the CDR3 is TGTGCCAGCAGCCGTGGACAGGGGGAGCCTAACTATGGCTACACCTTC.